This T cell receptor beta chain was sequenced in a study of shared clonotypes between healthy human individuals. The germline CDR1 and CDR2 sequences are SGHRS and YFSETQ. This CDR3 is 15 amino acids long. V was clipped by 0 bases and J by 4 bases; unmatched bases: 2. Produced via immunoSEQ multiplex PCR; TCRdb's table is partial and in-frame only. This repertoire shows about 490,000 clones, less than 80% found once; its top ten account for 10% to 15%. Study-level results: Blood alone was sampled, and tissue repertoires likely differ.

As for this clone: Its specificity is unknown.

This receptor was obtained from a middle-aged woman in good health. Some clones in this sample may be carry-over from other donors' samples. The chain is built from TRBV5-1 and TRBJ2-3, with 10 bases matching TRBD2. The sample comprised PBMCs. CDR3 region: CASSLEAGGADTQYF. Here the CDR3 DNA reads TGCGCCAGCAGCTTGGAAGCGGGAGGGGCAGATACGCAGTATTTT.